The 27 T cell receptor beta chains below all came from one sample that was sequenced in a study of CD8 T cells in ankylosing spondylitis. TCRdb re-analysed the 5' RACE reads in MiXCR, keeping a single row per CDR3 protein. The data show roughly 150,000 distinct CDR3 sequences, 30% to 40% seen once. The material sequenced was synovial fluid, either unsorted or a sorted T cell fraction (not recorded which). The receptors come from a male donor with ankylosing spondylitis.

The genes are TRBV4-1 and TRBJ2-7, with TRBD2 matching over 11 bases. J was trimmed by 3 bases and V by 1 base; bases with no gene match: 2. CDR1 MGHRA and CDR2 YSYEKL come from the germline V gene. This CDR3 region has 15 residues. CDR3 loop: CASSQGGLAGYEQYF. DNA for the CDR3: TGCGCCAGCAGCCAAGGAGGACTAGCGGGCTACGAGCAGTACTTC.

The chain uses TRBV5-1 and TRBJ2-3; TRBD2 matches at 10 bases. The junction had 7 bases not matched to a gene; V was cut back by 3 bases and J by 6 bases. The CDR3 length is 15 residues. CDR1 and CDR2 from the germline V gene are SGHRS and YFSETQ. CDR3 bases: TGCGCCAGCAGCTCTCTAGCGGGGGCGGGGGATACGCAGTATTTT. Translated: CASSSLAGAGDTQYF. Full variable domain (remainder filled in from reference TRBV5-1 and TRBJ2-3): KAGVTQTPRYLIKTRGQQVTLSCSPISGHRSVSWYQQTPGQGLQFLFEYFSETQRNKGNFPGRFSGRQFSNSRSEMNVSTLELGDSALYLCASSSLAGAGDTQYFGPGTRLTVL.

The chain employs TRBV28 and TRBJ1-2; D perhaps matches TRBD1 (6 bases). Germline V gene sequence: CDR1 MDHEN, CDR2 SYDVKM. Trimming cost V 8 bases and J 8 bases, with 18 bases left between them. The CDR3 is 13 residues long. CDR3 coding DNA: TGTGCCAGCCAGGGGAGGGGAGGTGGGGGCTACACCTTC. Translation: CASQGRGGGGYTF.

This clonotype was observed a handful of times. The gene calls are TRBV10-1 and TRBJ2-2; TRBD2 matches at 7 bases. CDR1 WNHNN and CDR2 SYGVQD come from the germline V gene (reference sequence). After removal of 5 bases from V and 4 bases from J, the junction contained 4 bases not matched to a gene. The CDR3 consists of 14 residues. The CDR3 loop reads CASSPGGSTGELFF. DNA for the CDR3: TGCGCCAGCAGTCCCGGGGGGAGCACCGGGGAGCTGTTTTTT.

This clonotype was observed many times. The V call is TRBV7-2, the J call TRBJ2-3; D possibly matches TRBD1 or TRBD2 (5 bases each). From germline, CDR1 is SGHTA and CDR2 FQGNSA. Trimming removed 1 base at V and 5 bases at J, with 10 bases between. The CDR3 loop spans 14 amino acids. The CDR3 sequence: CASSLDGAGDTQYF. CDR3 nucleotide sequence: TGTGCCAGCAGCTTAGACGGGGCCGGAGATACGCAGTATTTT.

This chain joins TRBV5-6 and TRBJ2-2; 9 positions agree with TRBD1. Germline V gives CDR1 SGHDT, CDR2 YYEEEE. This CDR3 comprises 15 residues. Trimming at V came to 2 bases and at J to 5 bases, leaving 4 bases not matched to a gene. CDR3 in amino acids: CASSFAQGATGELFF. CDR3 coding DNA: TGTGCCAGCAGCTTTGCACAGGGGGCTACCGGGGAGCTGTTTTTT. Using reference TRBV5-6 and TRBJ2-2 for the parts outside the CDR3, the full variable domain is DAGVTQSPTHLIKTRGQQVTLRCSPKSGHDTVSWYQQALGQGPQFIFQYYEEEERQRGNFPDRFSGHQFPNYSSELNVNALLLGDSALYLCASSFAQGATGELFFGEGSRLTVL.

The CDR3 here is CASSLSEGTRVYEQFF. CDR3 nucleotides: TGTGCCAGCAGCTTATCAGAAGGGACTAGGGTTTATGAGCAGTTCTTC. This sequence joins TRBV7-8 and TRBJ2-1; 8 nucleotides agree with TRBD2. V was clipped by 2 bases and J by 8 bases; unmatched bases: 11. Germline CDR1 and CDR2: SGHVS and FQNEAQ. The CDR3 totals 16 residues.

V gene TRBV12-3 or TRBV12-4 combines with J gene TRBJ2-3; a possible D gene is TRBD1 (5 bases). Trimming removed 4 bases at V and 6 bases at J, with 20 bases between. This CDR3 is 16 amino acids long. The CDR3 sequence is CASSSPGQGARDTQYF. The DNA for the CDR3 is TGTGCCAGCAGTTCCCCCGGGCAGGGTGCCCGTGATACGCAGTATTTT.

The V call is TRBV14, the J call TRBJ2-7, with D perhaps being TRBD1 or TRBD2 (5 bases each). CDR1 is SGHDN, CDR2 FVKESK, per germline. V lost 3 bases to trimming and J lost 2 bases, with 14 bases between them. The CDR3 loop spans 15 amino acids. The CDR3 loop reads CASSQALAGTYEQYF. CDR3 nucleotide sequence: TGTGCCAGCAGCCAGGCTCTAGCAGGGACCTACGAGCAGTACTTC.

The rearrangement links TRBV28 to TRBJ2-7; D possibly matches TRBD1 or TRBD2 (6 bases each). Germline CDR1 reads MDHEN; CDR2 reads SYDVKM. Trimming left V 3 bases short and J 6 bases short, with 15 bases between. The CDR3 length is 14 residues. CDR3 coding DNA: TGTGCCAGCAGTTTGTGGGGGGCTCGCGGCGAGCAGTACTTC. Its translation is CASSLWGARGEQYF. The complete variable domain, with remaining parts taken from reference TRBV28 and TRBJ2-7, reads DVKVTQSSRYLVKRTGEKVFLECVQDMDHENMFWYRQDPGLGLRLIYFSYDVKMKEKGDIPEGYSVSREKKERFSLILESASTNQTSMYLCASSLWGARGEQYFGPGTRLTVT.

This chain's CDR3 is CASSYSRETGYTF. The DNA of the CDR3 is TGTGCCAGCAGTTACTCGAGGGAGACTGGCTACACCTTC. The rearrangement joins TRBV6-2 or TRBV6-3 to TRBJ1-2, with D unclear. V was cut by 0 bases and J by 7 bases, with 9 bases left in between. CDR3 length: 13 residues. Germline CDR1 and CDR2: MNHEY and SVGEGT.

The genes are TRBV3-1 and TRBJ2-3, with 9 nucleotides matching TRBD2. This CDR3 contains 16 residues. The germline gives CDR1 LGHDT, CDR2 YNNKEL (reference sequence). With V trimmed by 4 bases and J by 0 bases, 5 bases remained unmatched. The CDR3 spells CASSRLAGMSTDTQYF. The CDR3, as DNA: TGTGCCAGCAGCCGTCTAGCGGGGATGAGCACAGATACGCAGTATTTT.

This clonotype occurred many times. The chain has TRBV6-5 and TRBJ2-3; no clear D gene. This CDR3 has 12 amino acids. Germline V gene sequence: CDR1 MNHEY, CDR2 SVGAGI. Trimming stripped 3 bases from V and 5 bases from J, with 6 bases between. This CDR3 reads CASSYRGDTQYF. The CDR3, as DNA: TGTGCCAGCAGTTATAGAGGAGATACGCAGTATTTT.

This clonotype was detected a few times. The rearrangement joins TRBV13 to TRBJ2-5; 14 bases are shared with TRBD2. This CDR3 is 16 amino acids long. V shed 5 bases, J shed 5 bases, and the junction held 7 bases outside the gene matches. Looked up from germline, CDR1 is PRHDT and CDR2 is FYEKMQ (reference sequence). In nucleotides, the CDR3 is TGTGCCAGCAGCCAAGGGACTAGCGGGAGTTGGGAGACCCAGTACTTC. Amino acids: CASSQGTSGSWETQYF. The variable domain in full, with the rest retrieved from reference TRBV13 and TRBJ2-5, is AAGVIQSPRHLIKEKRETATLKCYPIPRHDTVYWYQQGPGQDPQFLISFYEKMQSDKGSIPDRFSAQQFSDYHSELNMSSLELGDSALYFCASSQGTSGSWETQYFGPGTRLLVL.

This clonotype was counted only a few times. V and J are TRBV20-1 and TRBJ2-1; D uncertain. Germline V lookup: CDR1 DFQATT, CDR2 SNEGSKA (reference sequence). This CDR3 comprises 14 residues. With 3 bases removed from V and 7 bases from J, the gap between germline ends came to 16 bases. The CDR3 bases are TGCAGTGCTAGCTCGCTAGGAACCATGAATGAGCAGTTCTTC. This gives the protein CSASSLGTMNEQFF.

The count of this clonotype is one. The CDR3: CASGRGTRGYEQYF. The CDR3 DNA sequence: TGTGCCAGCGGTCGCGGGACTAGGGGCTACGAGCAGTACTTC. This chain uses TRBV3-1 with TRBJ2-7; 8 bases are a match to TRBD2. CDR1 LGHDT and CDR2 YNNKEL come from the germline V gene (reference sequence). V lost 8 bases to trimming and J lost 3 bases; unmatched junction nucleotides: 9. The CDR3 has 14 residues.

The J gene is TRBJ2-3, the V gene TRBV10-3; perhaps TRBD2 as D (5 bases). This CDR3 contains 16 residues. V lost 3 bases to trimming and J lost 0 bases, with 13 bases between them. Germline values: CDR1 ENHRY, CDR2 SYGVKD. CDR3 amino acids: CAISDPGRGSTDTQYF. The CDR3 DNA sequence: TGTGCCATCAGTGACCCAGGTCGCGGGAGCACAGATACGCAGTATTTT.

This chain links TRBV6-6 with TRBJ1-1; the match to TRBD1 covers 7 bases. Trimming cost V 5 bases and J 7 bases; bases outside gene matches: 4. CDR1 and CDR2 from the germline V gene are MNHNY and SVGAGI (reference sequence). CDR3 length: 12 amino acids. CDR3 nucleotides: TGTGCCAGCAGTCTCCGGGACAGTGAAGCTTTCTTT. This encodes CASSLRDSEAFF.

The V and J genes are TRBV6-2 or TRBV6-3 and TRBJ2-1; maybe TRBD2 (6 bases). CDR3 size: 16 residues. Trimming shortened V by 5 bases and J by 5 bases, and 19 bases separated the two germline ends. Per germline, CDR1 MNHEY and CDR2 SVGEGT. The CDR3 nucleotides read TGTGCCAGCAGTAGGAGCACGGGAGTCGGCAACAATGAGCAGTTCTTC. Its protein is CASSRSTGVGNNEQFF.

V and J are TRBV4-2 and TRBJ2-2; TRBD2 aligns across 10 bases. Germline V gene lookup returns CDR1 LGHNA and CDR2 YNFKEQ. This CDR3 is built from 18 residues. V lost 4 bases, J lost 2 bases, and 10 bases stayed unmatched. The CDR3 spells CASSRGRLAGANTGELFF. CDR3 in DNA: TGTGCCAGCAGCCGAGGGCGTCTAGCGGGAGCCAACACCGGGGAGCTGTTTTTT.

This clonotype was seen more than once but under ten times. The chain links TRBV5-1 to TRBJ1-2, with 12 bases that match TRBD1. The V segment lost 5 bases and the J segment 6 bases; nucleotides outside the gene matches: 14. CDR3 length equals 17 residues. Germline V CDR1 and CDR2: SGHRS, YFSETQ. The CDR3 loop reads CASRQGTGGVVGHGYTF. The DNA of the CDR3 is TGCGCCAGCAGGCAGGGGACAGGGGGCGTCGTTGGGCATGGCTACACCTTC.

This clonotype occurred a few times. The chain recombines TRBV28 with TRBJ2-7; D is uncertain. Germline assignment: CDR1 MDHEN and CDR2 SYDVKM. The V gene lost 8 bases and the J gene lost 2 bases, with 10 bases spanning the gap. This CDR3 has 12 amino acids. CDR3 nucleotides: TGTGCCAGCGGGTGGGCAACCTACGAGCAGTACTTC. Amino acids: CASGWATYEQYF.

This clonotype was found many times. The chain employs TRBV5-5 and TRBJ2-2, with a possible D match to TRBD1 (6 bases). The length of the CDR3 is 15 residues. Germline CDR1 SGHKS, CDR2 YYEKEE (reference sequence). Trimming removed 4 bases from V and 2 bases from J, with 12 bases in between. This CDR3 reads CASSVGTLNTGELFF. The DNA for the CDR3 is TGTGCCAGCAGCGTCGGGACACTAAACACCGGGGAGCTGTTTTTT.

The V gene is TRBV5-6, the J gene TRBJ1-2; 8 positions match TRBD1. The J segment lost 8 bases and the V segment lost 0 bases, leaving 0 bases of the junction unmatched. CDR1 is SGHDT and CDR2 is YYEEEE in the germline V gene. This CDR3 is 12 amino acids long. CDR3 protein: CASSLAGGGYTF. The CDR3 DNA is TGTGCCAGCAGCTTGGCAGGGGGCGGCTACACCTTC.

This CDR3 reads CASSPPSKAHNEQFF. The CDR3 coding sequence is TGTGCCAGCTCACCACCAAGTAAGGCCCACAATGAGCAGTTCTTC. The chain uses TRBV18 and TRBJ2-1; D is undetermined. The length of the CDR3 is 15 residues. The germline V and J ends were trimmed by 0 bases and 5 bases, with 11 bases remaining between them. Germline V gives CDR1 KGHSH, CDR2 LQKENI.

The chain couples TRBV20-1 to TRBJ1-3, with D possibly matching TRBD1 (5 bases). The CDR3 spans 13 residues. V was pared by 5 bases and J by 0 bases, with 8 bases between. Germline CDR1 is DFQATT and CDR2 is SNEGSKA (reference sequence). Here the CDR3 reads CSAETVSGNTIYF. The DNA for the CDR3 is TGCAGTGCTGAGACAGTCTCTGGAAACACCATATATTTT.

The chain has TRBV20-1 and TRBJ1-4; perhaps TRBD1 as D (6 bases). Germline V lookup: CDR1 DFQATT, CDR2 SNEGSKA (reference sequence). Trimming took off 3 bases at V and 8 bases at J, with 16 bases between the two ends. The length of the CDR3 is 14 residues. The CDR3 loop is CSASGWDTGEKLFF. CDR3 in DNA: TGCAGTGCTAGTGGATGGGACACGGGGGAAAAACTGTTTTTT.